The clone carrying this T cell receptor (beta chain) was recorded many times. The TCRbeta library was prepared with unique molecular identifiers. TCRdb reanalysed the PCR reads using MiXCR and keeps one entry per CDR3 protein. The sample consists of about 440,000 distinct CDR3 sequences, roughly 43% of them appearing once. Deletions cut 0 bases from V and 8 bases from J, with 13 bases between. Germline V lookup: CDR1 SGHTA, CDR2 FQGTGA. The CDR3 has 15 residues. The data belong to a study of T-cell reconstitution after alpha-beta-depleted transplantation in children. The receptor comes from a girl aged 2 to 10 with aplastic anemia, due to receive a stem cell transplant. This chain uses TRBV7-3 with TRBJ1-4; D unresolved. The sample in question was PBMCs, obtained before TCRalphabeta/CD19-depleted stem cell transplant. The CDR3 loop is CASSLTAGFNEKLFF. DNA for the CDR3: TGTGCCAGCAGCTTAACGGCGGGGTTTAACGAAAAACTGTTTTTT. Together with reference TRBV7-3 and TRBJ1-4, the CDR3 gives the full variable domain: GAGVSQTPSNKVTEKGKYVELRCDPISGHTALYWYRQSLGQGPEFLIYFQGTGAADDSGLPNDRFFAVRPEGSVSTLKIQRTERGDSAVYLCASSLTAGFNEKLFFGSGTQLSVL.